This is a list of T cell receptor beta chains from one sample in a study of Tregs in tolerant kidney transplant recipients. Libraries were prepared by immunoSEQ multiplex PCR; TCRdb keeps only in-frame clonotypes and omits some of them. Of about 240,000 clones in the sample, approximately 84% were seen once. Sequencing used CD4+ T cells from blood. The receptor source for this set is a human donor in good health. Each CDR3 is given with its conserved first and last residue. D genes are given only for firm matches. The size entry is marked missing in some rows and otherwise reads once, few, many or a size class.

d_call	v_call	j_call	clone_size	cdr3_aa	cdr3_nt
NA	TRBV2	TRBJ1-4	NA	CASSLRQALATNEKLFF	TGTGCCAGCAGCCTAAGACAGGCACTCGCAACTAATGAAAAACTGTTTTTT
TRBD1	TRBV2	TRBJ2-6	NA	CASSTGGSGANVLTF	TGTGCCAGCAGTACAGGGGGCTCTGGGGCCAACGTCCTGACTTTC
NA	TRBV6-1	TRBJ2-7	NA	CASKGTIGSYEQYF	TGTGCCAGCAAAGGGACAATCGGCTCCTACGAGCAGTACTTC
TRBD1	TRBV19	TRBJ2-1	NA	CASSKGTGRSYNEQFF	TGTGCCAGTAGTAAAGGGACAGGCCGCTCCTACAATGAGCAGTTCTTC
NA	TRBV6-5	TRBJ2-7	few	CASSGGYEQYF	TGTGCCAGCAGTGGGGGCTACGAGCAGTACTTC
TRBD1	TRBV5-4	TRBJ2-7	NA	CASSLAPGTGGYEQYF	TGTGCCAGCAGCTTGGCCCCCGGGACAGGGGGCTACGAGCAGTACTTC
NA	TRBV30	TRBJ2-5	NA	CAWGRRGRQETQYF	TGTGCCTGGGGGCGCAGGGGAAGGCAAGAGACCCAGTACTTC
NA	TRBV7-2	TRBJ2-7	NA	CASTRYGAYEQYF	TGTGCCAGCACCCGTTATGGGGCCTACGAGCAGTACTTC
TRBD2	TRBV11-2	TRBJ2-3	NA	CASSSKLAERLTDTQYF	TGTGCCAGCAGCTCCAAACTAGCGGAAAGATTGACAGATACGCAGTATTTT
NA	TRBV4-1	TRBJ1-2	once	CASSQPRTANYGYTF	TGCGCCAGCAGCCAACCAAGGACAGCTAACTATGGCTACACCTTC
TRBD2	TRBV7-7	TRBJ2-3	NA	CASSSTSGADTQYF	TGTGCTAGCAGCTCGACTAGCGGGGCAGATACGCAGTATTTT
NA	TRBV10-1	TRBJ1-4	NA	CASRRGTGEKLFF	TGCGCCAGCAGGAGGGGTACGGGAGAAAAACTGTTTTTT
NA	TRBV11-2	TRBJ2-7	NA	CASSLQPGYEQYF	TGTGCCAGCAGCTTACAACCCGGGTACGAGCAGTACTTC
TRBD2	TRBV27	TRBJ2-7	NA	CASSQTSGSYEQYF	TGTGCCAGCAGTCAGACTAGCGGGAGCTACGAGCAGTACTTC
TRBD1	TRBV18	TRBJ1-2	NA	CASSPTGQGAGGYGYTF	TGTGCCAGCTCACCTACGGGACAGGGGGCCGGAGGCTATGGCTACACCTTC
TRBD2	TRBV5-5	TRBJ2-1	once	CASSFPPSGEYNEQFF	TGTGCCAGCAGCTTTCCTCCTAGCGGGGAGTACAATGAGCAGTTCTTC
NA	TRBV11-2	TRBJ1-1	NA	CASSLSRNTEAFF	TGTGCCAGCAGCTTAAGTCGGAACACTGAAGCTTTCTTT
TRBD1	TRBV6-6	TRBJ2-3	NA	CASTLGGGTDTQYF	TGTGCCAGCACCTTAGGGGGCGGCACAGATACGCAGTATTTT